Listed below are T cell receptor beta chains from one sample, sequenced in a study of blood T cell repertoires in COVID-19. Profiled with immunoSEQ multiplex PCR; TCRdb holds only in-frame clones, not every one. The repertoire has some 150,000 clones, 70% to 90% of them found once; the top ten carry over 5%. Sequencing was performed on peripheral blood. Every receptor here comes from a human donor in a cohort sampled during active COVID-19. The CDR3 runs from the conserved cysteine through the conserved F or W. A D gene is named only where the DNA matches it firmly. Clone size is not always given. Where it is, it says once, few, many or a class for expanded clones.

CASSFNKMAGRNTEAFF TGTGCCAGCAGTTTCAATAAAATGGCGGGACGCAACACTGAAGCTTTCTTT TRBV6-2/TRBV6-3 . . TRBJ1-1
CASRNDRLNQPQHF TGTGCCAGTAGAAACGACAGACTCAATCAGCCCCAGCATTTT TRBV19 few . TRBJ1-5
CASSWTGLSPLHF TGTGCCAGCAGCTGGACAGGGTTATCACCCCTCCACTTT TRBV5-8 few TRBD1 TRBJ1-6
CASSADRGDNYGYTF TGTGCCAGCAGTGCTGACAGGGGCGACAACTATGGCTACACCTTC TRBV2 . TRBD1 TRBJ1-2
CASSSQGTNQPQHF TGTGCCAGCAGCTCACAGGGGACGAATCAGCCCCAGCATTTT TRBV7-9 . TRBD1 TRBJ1-5
CASSLTKHYEQFF TGTGCCAGCAGCTTGACTAAACACTATGAGCAGTTCTTC TRBV5-8 . . TRBJ2-1
CASSLTGGEAFF TGTGCCAGCAGTCTGACAGGGGGTGAAGCTTTCTTT TRBV12-3/TRBV12-4 . TRBD1 TRBJ1-1
CASSLGFQGRETQYF TGTGCCAGCAGCTTAGGGTTCCAGGGTCGAGAGACCCAGTACTTC TRBV7-2 . . TRBJ2-5
CASSRAGHLMERGTDTQYF TGTGCCAGCAGCCGAGCGGGACACCTCATGGAGAGAGGGACAGATACGCAGTATTTT TRBV6-4 . . TRBJ2-3
CASSRRQGGFYEQYF TGTGCCAGCAGTCGACGACAGGGGGGCTTCTACGAGCAGTACTTC TRBV6-5 . TRBD1 TRBJ2-7
CASSQEPGTGRGYTF TGCGCCAGCAGCCAAGAACCAGGGACAGGGCGGGGCTACACCTTC TRBV4-1 . TRBD1 TRBJ1-2
CASRPRTANTGELFF TGTGCCAGCAGACCCAGGACAGCTAACACCGGGGAGCTGTTTTTT TRBV6-5 . . TRBJ2-2
CASSNPGLGYEQFF TGTGCCAGCAGTAATCCGGGACTAGGGTATGAGCAGTTCTTC TRBV2 . TRBD2 TRBJ2-1
CASSPNLVAGGYEQYF TGTGCCAGCAGCCCCAATTTGGTAGCGGGAGGCTACGAGCAGTACTTC TRBV7-9 few TRBD2 TRBJ2-7
CASSEGPTGPYGYTF TGTGCCAGCAGTGAAGGACCGACAGGGCCCTATGGCTACACCTTC TRBV6-1 . TRBD1 TRBJ1-2
CASSPGQGATYGYTF TGTGCCAGCAGCCCGGGACAGGGGGCGACCTATGGCTACACCTTC TRBV7-9 . TRBD1 TRBJ1-2
CASSPSTSPGDTQYF TGCGCCAGCAGCCCTTCGACTAGCCCCGGAGATACGCAGTATTTT TRBV10-1 . TRBD2 TRBJ2-3
CASSQEHRAGTEAFF TGCGCCAGCAGCCAAGAACACAGGGCGGGCACTGAAGCTTTCTTT TRBV4-1 . . TRBJ1-1
CASSAAGLAGGSSYNEQFF TGTGCCAGCAGCGCCGCGGGACTAGCGGGAGGTTCCTCCTACAATGAGCAGTTCTTC TRBV9 . TRBD2 TRBJ2-1
CASSLAQSYEQYF TGTGCCAGCAGCTTAGCACAGTCCTACGAGCAGTACTTC TRBV11-1 . . TRBJ2-7
CASSLLGGWGGLAKNIQYF TGTGCCAGCAGTTTGCTCGGGGGTTGGGGGGGACTAGCCAAAAACATTCAGTACTTC TRBV28 . TRBD2 TRBJ2-4
CASSQDEQRGRGGYTF TGTGCCAGCAGCCAAGATGAGCAGAGGGGGCGCGGGGGCTACACCTTC TRBV3-1/TRBV3-2 . TRBD1 TRBJ1-2
CASSPQRGLAGTDTQYF TGTGCCAGCTCCCCGCAGAGGGGACTAGCGGGAACAGATACGCAGTATTTT TRBV18 . TRBD2 TRBJ2-3
CSASYGFDYTF TGCAGTGCTAGCTACGGGTTTGACTACACCTTC TRBV20-1 . . TRBJ1-2
CASSPPGTEAFF TGCGCCAGCAGCCCCCCGGGCACTGAAGCTTTCTTT TRBV4-1 . . TRBJ1-1
CASSLPDRSNQPQHF TGTGCCAGCAGTCTCCCGGACAGGAGCAATCAGCCCCAGCATTTT TRBV28 . TRBD1 TRBJ1-5
CASKKLAGGLNEQFF TGTGCCAGTAAGAAACTAGCGGGGGGGCTCAATGAGCAGTTCTTC TRBV19 . TRBD2 TRBJ2-1
CASSSMAGSTDTQYF TGTGCCAGCAGCTCGATGGCAGGGAGCACAGATACGCAGTATTTT TRBV3-1/TRBV3-2 . . TRBJ2-3
CASSSGLVNTDTQYF TGTGCCAGCAGTTCGGGACTAGTTAACACAGATACGCAGTATTTT TRBV28 . TRBD2 TRBJ2-3
CASSPGQGGSDTQYF TGTGCCAGCTCCCCGGGACAGGGGGGGTCAGATACGCAGTATTTT TRBV18 few TRBD1 TRBJ2-3
CASQAGANVLTF TGTGCCAGTCAAGCGGGGGCCAACGTCCTGACTTTC TRBV19 . . TRBJ2-6
CASSQDWGDRETYNEQFF TGTGCCAGCAGCCAAGACTGGGGCGATCGGGAGACCTACAATGAGCAGTTCTTC TRBV3-1/TRBV3-2 . . TRBJ2-1
CASSLGDRDQETQYF TGCGCCAGCAGCTTGGGGGACAGGGACCAAGAGACCCAGTACTTC TRBV5-1 . TRBD1 TRBJ2-5
CASSSYGRTTGGYTF TGTGCCAGCAGTTCCTACGGACGGACCACGGGGGGCTACACCTTC TRBV28 . . TRBJ1-2
CAWSRGSEDTQYF TGTGCCTGGAGTAGGGGCAGTGAGGATACGCAGTATTTT TRBV30 . . TRBJ2-3
CASSERGTGGRDTQYF TGTGCCAGCAGTGAAAGGGGAACAGGGGGCAGAGATACGCAGTATTTT TRBV6-1 . TRBD1 TRBJ2-3
CASSQDLAGGADTQYF TGTGCCAGCAGCCAAGATTTAGCGGGAGGGGCAGATACGCAGTATTTT TRBV3-1/TRBV3-2 . TRBD2 TRBJ2-3
CASRKSPAGIQETQYF TGCGCCAGCAGAAAAAGCCCCGCAGGGATCCAAGAGACCCAGTACTTC TRBV4-1 few . TRBJ2-5
CASRQTGAGEKLFF TGTGCCAGCAGGCAGACAGGGGCCGGTGAAAAACTGTTTTTT TRBV27 . TRBD1 TRBJ1-4
CASSTRQGDNQPQHF TGTGCCAGCAGCACCAGACAGGGAGACAATCAGCCCCAGCATTTT TRBV5-8 . TRBD1 TRBJ1-5
CASSLAGGSAQRNEQFF TGTGCCAGCAGCTTAGCGGGCGGGAGCGCTCAAAGGAATGAGCAGTTCTTC TRBV7-6 . TRBD2 TRBJ2-1
CASSTGVTGEQYF TGTGCCAGCAGCACCGGGGTTACGGGCGAGCAGTACTTC TRBV27 . . TRBJ2-7
CASSKRTSGSAGELFF TGTGCCAGTAGTAAGAGGACTAGCGGGAGTGCCGGGGAGCTGTTTTTT TRBV19 . TRBD2 TRBJ2-2
CASSRGQDYNSPLHF TGTGCCAGCAGCAGGGGCCAAGACTATAATTCACCCCTCCACTTT TRBV21-1 . . TRBJ1-6
CASFLSGGGADTQYF TGTGCCAGCTTCCTTAGCGGGGGCGGGGCAGATACGCAGTATTTT TRBV6-4 . TRBD2 TRBJ2-3
CASSAPWGEDTQYF TGTGCCAGCAGCGCCCCGTGGGGGGAAGATACGCAGTATTTT TRBV6-4 . . TRBJ2-3
CASSLGGRTQYF TGTGCCAGCAGCCTAGGCGGGAGGACGCAGTATTTT TRBV12-3/TRBV12-4 . TRBD2 TRBJ2-3
CASTWGQGGQPQHF TGTGCCAGTACTTGGGGACAGGGGGGTCAGCCCCAGCATTTT TRBV19 few TRBD1 TRBJ1-5
CASKTGEVGTEAFF TGTGCCAGCAAGACAGGGGAGGTGGGAACTGAAGCTTTCTTT TRBV28 . TRBD1 TRBJ1-1
CASSEPKREAFF TGTGCCAGCAGTGAACCGAAGAGGGAAGCTTTCTTT TRBV6-1 . . TRBJ1-1
CASSLEGYRAAQYF TGTGCCAGCAGCTTAGAGGGCTACCGAGCGGCCCAGTACTTC TRBV7-9 . . TRBJ2-5
CTSSQRTSRTGELFF TGCACCAGCAGCCAACGGACTAGTCGCACCGGGGAGCTGTTTTTT TRBV1 . . TRBJ2-2
CAGYRTDNVYGYTF TGTGCCGGATACCGGACAGACAACGTCTATGGCTACACCTTC TRBV5-6 . . TRBJ1-2